A single sample is the source of the 28 T cell receptor beta chains below, sequenced in a study of T-cell memory formation after mild COVID-19. TCRdb re-called the 5' RACE reads with MiXCR, one entry per CDR3 protein. The sample lists fewer than 200,000 distinct CDR3 sequences; 10% to 15% were seen once. The material sequenced was PBMCs or a T cell subset sorted from them (not recorded which). Every receptor here comes from a young man who had mild COVID-19 (a few samples of this study predate the infection). Cell type and time point are not known.

This clonotype was observed a handful of times. The chain couples TRBV4-3 to TRBJ2-2, with TRBD1 matching over 7 bases. The CDR3 is 15 residues long. Germline V gene sequence: CDR1 LGHNA, CDR2 YSLEER. Trimming took 3 bases from V and 5 from J; bases not matched to a gene: 6. The DNA of the CDR3 is TGCGCCAGCAGCCAGGCAGGGGGATGGACCGGGGAGCTGTTTTTT. Translating it yields CASSQAGGWTGELFF.

This clonotype turned up a few times. The chain combines TRBV6-2 or TRBV6-3 with TRBJ2-5; D is ambiguous. Trimming stripped 5 bases from V and 10 bases from J, with 11 bases between. The CDR3 is made up of 11 amino acids. Germline values: CDR1 MNHEY, CDR2 SVGEGT. CDR3 region: CASSRLRGQYF. CDR3 nucleotide sequence: TGTGCCAGCAGTCGCCTTCGCGGCCAGTACTTC.

This sequence joins TRBV11-2 and TRBJ2-4; TRBD2 agrees at 7 bases. The CDR3 extends over 16 amino acids. Germline loops: CDR1 SGHAT, CDR2 FQNNGV. With 5 bases clipped from V and 8 bases from J, the junction kept 15 bases outside the gene matches. DNA for the CDR3: TGTGCCAGCAGCCCCTCTCTGCGCGGGGGTTGGGACATTCAGTACTTC. The encoded protein is CASSPSLRGGWDIQYF.

This clonotype has just a few counts. The J gene is TRBJ1-1, the V gene TRBV5-1, with unresolved D. There are 14 residues in the CDR3. V dropped 4 bases and J dropped 3 bases, with 13 bases sitting between them. In germline, CDR1 is SGHRS, CDR2 YFSETQ. The CDR3 protein is CASSTSVTDTEAFF. The DNA of the CDR3 is TGCGCCAGCAGCACCTCGGTGACGGACACTGAAGCTTTCTTT.

There are a few counts of this clonotype. The rearrangement uses TRBV9 and TRBJ2-5, with D perhaps matching TRBD2 (7 bases). This CDR3 spans 15 amino acids. V lost 4 bases and J 5 bases, leaving 18 bases between the germline ends. Germline loops: CDR1 SGDLS, CDR2 YYNGEE. The CDR3 sequence is CASSPRRGGQETQYF. The CDR3 DNA follows: TGTGCCAGCAGCCCAAGAAGGGGGGGGCAGGAGACCCAGTACTTC.

The chain links TRBV4-3 to TRBJ2-3; 9 bases are shared with TRBD2. The CDR3 has 16 amino acids. V lost 0 bases to trimming and J lost 4 bases; unmatched junction nucleotides: 5. Germline loops: CDR1 LGHNA, CDR2 YSLEER. CDR3 DNA sequence: TGCGCCAGCAGCCAAGATCAGCGGGGGGCCTCAGATACGCAGTATTTT. It translates to CASSQDQRGASDTQYF.

A few counts support this clonotype. This sequence joins TRBV15 and TRBJ2-5; no firm D call. Germline CDR1 is LNHNV and CDR2 is YYDKDF (reference sequence). The V gene lost 0 bases and the J gene lost 5 bases, with 4 bases spanning the gap. The CDR3 runs to 12 residues. The CDR3: CATSRDWETQYF. CDR3 sequence (DNA): TGTGCCACCAGCAGAGATTGGGAGACCCAGTACTTC.

In this sample, this clonotype is medium-sized. This CDR3 is CASSFLGQGNSPLHF. CDR3 nucleotides: TGTGCCAGCAGTTTTTTGGGACAGGGAAATTCACCCCTCCACTTT. This chain connects TRBV12-3 or TRBV12-4 to TRBJ1-6; 9 bases align to TRBD1. Losses at the gene ends were 3 bases for V and 7 bases for J; bases not matched to a gene: 4. CDR3 length: 15 amino acids.

The CDR3 nucleotides are TGTGCCAGCAGCCCAGGGTTCAGGGAAACTGAAGCTTTCTTT. Protein sequence: CASSPGFRETEAFF. This chain joins TRBV7-9 and TRBJ1-1; maybe TRBD1 (5 bases). CDR3 length: 14 residues. V gave up 5 bases and J gave up 5 bases, with 15 bases separating them. Germline V gene data show CDR1 as SEHNR and CDR2 as FQNEAQ (reference sequence).

V and J are TRBV5-1 and TRBJ2-2; 12 bases map to TRBD2. The CDR3 length is 18 residues. Germline lookup yields CDR1 SGHRS and CDR2 YFSETQ. Trimming cost V 4 bases and J 5 bases; bases outside gene matches: 12. The chain's CDR3 is CASSRFRTSGEGTGELFF. The CDR3 DNA reads TGCGCCAGCAGCCGTTTTAGGACTAGCGGGGAAGGTACCGGGGAGCTGTTTTTT.

In its sample, this clonotype was seen once. One base away lies a much larger clone, so this may be a sequencing read error. V gene TRBV5-1 combines with J gene TRBJ1-1; D call uncertain. Germline CDR1 reads SGHRS; CDR2 reads YFSETQ. There are 13 residues in the CDR3. V shed 7 bases and J shed 4 bases, with 14 bases lying between them. CDR3 nucleotides: TGCGCCAGCGCCACCACATGGCCCACTGAAGCTTTCTTT. It is translated as CASATTWPTEAFF.

This clonotype was recorded a few times. The chain combines TRBV12-3 or TRBV12-4 with TRBJ1-6; D is uncertain. V dropped 4 bases and J dropped 10 bases, with 11 bases sitting between them. CDR3 length: 13 residues. The CDR3 DNA is TGTGCCAGCAGTTCCCCCGGATGGTCACCCCTCCACTTT. Translation: CASSSPGWSPLHF.

A few counts support this clonotype. CDR3 sequence (DNA): TGTGCCAGCAGCTTTGAATCCGGGACAGGGCAGACCCAGTACTTC. Translated, it gives CASSFESGTGQTQYF. The chain joins TRBV11-2 to TRBJ2-5; 9 positions match TRBD1. Germline V gene lookup returns CDR1 SGHAT and CDR2 FQNNGV. This CDR3 region has 15 residues. J lost 6 bases, V lost 3 bases, and 8 bases had no gene match.

This CDR3 is CASRSGDWGTEAFF. As DNA, the CDR3 is TGTGCCAGCAGATCGGGCGATTGGGGCACTGAAGCTTTCTTT. This chain uses TRBV6-2 or TRBV6-3 with TRBJ1-1, with unresolved D. With 6 bases removed from V and 4 bases from J, the gap between germline ends came to 15 bases. The CDR3 covers 14 residues. Germline V gene sequence: CDR1 MNHEY, CDR2 SVGEGT.

Ten or more counts support this clonotype. This chain connects TRBV5-1 to TRBJ1-1; D is perhaps TRBD1 (6 bases). Germline assignment: CDR1 SGHRS and CDR2 YFSETQ. This CDR3 has 13 amino acids. V dropped 0 bases and J dropped 7 bases, with 10 bases sitting between them. This CDR3 reads CASSLAQGGEAFF. In DNA, the CDR3 is TGCGCCAGCAGCTTGGCACAGGGAGGTGAAGCTTTCTTT.

V gene TRBV19 combines with J gene TRBJ1-3, with 9 bases matching TRBD1. The CDR3 has 13 residues. Losses at the gene ends were 9 bases for V and 2 bases for J; bases not matched to a gene: 2. Germline V gives CDR1 LNHDA, CDR2 SQIVND (reference sequence). CDR3 sequence (DNA): TGTGCCAGCGGACAGGGGACTGGAAACACCATATATTTT. Amino acids: CASGQGTGNTIYF.

V gene TRBV27 combines with J gene TRBJ2-1, with D possibly TRBD2 on 6 matching bases. From germline, CDR1 is MNHEY and CDR2 SMNVEV (reference sequence). The CDR3 runs 18 residues. The V and J ends lost 0 bases and 9 bases respectively, with 24 bases between them. As DNA, the CDR3 is TGTGCCAGCAGTTTATCATCCGCGACTAGACCGCCTTGGGGTGAGCAGTTCTTC. Translation gives CASSLSSATRPPWGEQFF.

This clonotype was counted a few times. The V call is TRBV27, the J call TRBJ2-1; 11 nucleotides align to TRBD2. There are 15 residues in the CDR3. Germline-derived CDR1 and CDR2 are MNHEY and SMNVEV (reference sequence). With 6 bases clipped from V and 9 bases from J, the junction kept 10 bases outside the gene matches. CDR3 sequence: CASSRTSGGVGEQFF. CDR3 coding DNA: TGTGCCAGCAGCAGAACTAGCGGGGGAGTGGGTGAGCAGTTCTTC.

This clonotype has a handful of counts. The chain uses TRBV18 and TRBJ2-7; weak D call: TRBD2 (5 bases). The ends were cut back, 4 bases at V and 4 bases at J, with 8 bases in the middle. Looked up from germline, CDR1 is KGHSH and CDR2 is LQKENI. CDR3 length: 12 amino acids. The CDR3 region has the DNA TGTGCCAGCTCACGGACTGCATACGAGCAGTACGTC. It is translated as CASSRTAYEQYV.

Many counts were recorded for this clonotype. The chain has TRBV5-1 and TRBJ2-7, with a weak D call TRBD2 (7 bases). V lost 6 bases, J lost 2 bases, and 15 bases lay in between. Germline lookup yields CDR1 SGHRS and CDR2 YFSETQ. CDR3 length: 14 residues. The CDR3 protein is CASKRDTITYEQYF. The CDR3 coding sequence is TGCGCCAGCAAGCGGGACACCATTACCTACGAGCAGTACTTC.

This clonotype has just a few counts. The chain links TRBV5-1 to TRBJ1-1; D perhaps matches TRBD1 (5 bases). Germline CDR1 is SGHRS and CDR2 is YFSETQ. V gave up 1 base and J gave up 5 bases, with 15 bases separating them. CDR3 length: 15 amino acids. CDR3 nucleotide sequence: TGCGCCAGCAGCTTGACGACAGACCTCGGGACTGAAGCTTTCTTT. It yields the protein CASSLTTDLGTEAFF.

The CDR3 spells CSVQRADNEKLFF. The CDR3 DNA sequence: TGCAGCGTCCAGAGGGCCGATAATGAAAAACTGTTTTTT. V and J are TRBV29-1 and TRBJ1-4, with no clear D. This CDR3 contains 13 residues. V gave up 6 bases and J gave up 4 bases, with 12 bases separating them. Germline V gene sequence: CDR1 SQVTM, CDR2 ANQGSEA. The complete variable domain, with remaining parts taken from reference TRBV29-1 and TRBJ1-4, reads SAVISQKPSRDICQRGTSLTIQCQVDSQVTMMFWYRQQPGQSLTLIATANQGSEATYESGFVIDKFPISRPNLTFSTLTVSNMSPEDSSIYLCSVQRADNEKLFFGSGTQLSVL.

This clonotype has more than one count but fewer than ten. J is TRBJ1-1 and V is TRBV18; D is ambiguous. Trimming removed 0 bases from V and 6 bases from J, with 5 bases in between. Germline V gene data show CDR1 as KGHSH and CDR2 as LQKENI. This CDR3 is 12 amino acids long. The CDR3 loop reads CASSPPLSEAFF. The CDR3 DNA is TGTGCCAGCTCACCACCTTTGTCTGAAGCTTTCTTT. Combining the CDR3 with reference TRBV18 and TRBJ1-1 gives the whole variable domain NAGVMQNPRHLVRRRGQEARLRCSPMKGHSHVYWYRQLPEEGLKFMVYLQKENIIDESGMPKERFSAEFPKEGPSILRIQQVVRGDSAAYFCASSPPLSEAFFGQGTRLTVV.

The chain carries TRBV30 and TRBJ1-1, with D perhaps TRBD1 (5 bases). Germline assignment: CDR1 GTSNPN and CDR2 SVGIG (reference sequence). The CDR3 is 12 residues long. With 1 base removed from V and 8 bases from J, the gap between germline ends came to 11 bases. The CDR3 region is CAWSDVGGEAFF. CDR3 coding DNA: TGTGCCTGGAGTGATGTTGGGGGAGAAGCTTTCTTT. Using reference TRBV30 and TRBJ1-1 for the parts outside the CDR3, the full variable domain is SQTIHQWPATLVQPVGSPLSLECTVEGTSNPNLYWYRQAAGRGLQLLFYSVGIGQISSEVPQNLSASRPQDRQFILSSKKLLLSDSGFYLCAWSDVGGEAFFGQGTRLTVV.

In this sample, this clonotype turned up many times. The chain employs TRBV5-1 and TRBJ1-4, with a tentative D call TRBD1 (5 bases). Per the germline V gene, CDR1 is SGHRS and CDR2 is YFSETQ. This CDR3 comprises 14 residues. Trimming removed 2 bases at V and 5 bases at J, with 10 bases between. The CDR3 protein is CASSFQGQNEKLFF. CDR3 DNA: TGCGCCAGCAGCTTTCAGGGCCAGAATGAAAAACTGTTTTTT.

This clonotype was counted a few times. The V and J genes are TRBV11-2 and TRBJ2-1; 7 bases match TRBD2. The CDR3 contains 17 residues. The germline CDR1 and CDR2 sequences are SGHAT and FQNNGV. V was pared by 6 bases and J by 5 bases, with 16 bases of the junction left unmatched. This chain's CDR3 is CASSSRGRGLVHNEQFF. CDR3 bases: TGTGCCAGCAGTTCCAGAGGGAGGGGACTCGTCCACAATGAGCAGTTCTTC.

In this sample, this clonotype turned up a few times. The V gene is TRBV6-2 or TRBV6-3, the J gene TRBJ2-7, with 7 bases lining up with TRBD1. In germline, CDR1 is MNHEY, CDR2 SVGEGT. The CDR3 length is 15 residues. V lost 8 bases and J lost 2; bases outside the gene matches: 12. The DNA for the CDR3 is TGTGCCAGCCTTGCGCCGAACAGGGGCGCCTACGAGCAGTACTTC. It encodes CASLAPNRGAYEQYF.

This chain links TRBV4-1 with TRBJ2-7; D is possibly TRBD1 (5 bases). Germline CDR1 and CDR2: MGHRA and YSYEKL. V shed 2 bases and J shed 7 bases, with 15 bases lying between them. The CDR3 loop spans 14 amino acids. CDR3 DNA sequence: TGCGCCAGCAGCCAAACTACAGGACGGGTTGAGCAGTACGTC. Residues: CASSQTTGRVEQYV.